Each of the 15 T cell receptor beta chains below was sequenced from the same sample in a study of T cell changes during pregnancy in multiple sclerosis. This table comes from immunoSEQ multiplex PCR, and its TCRdb copy is limited to in-frame clones, with some not included. The table records about 21,000 clones, approximately 86% of them present only once. This material consisted of CD8+ T cells from peripheral blood mononuclear cells, taken after pregnancy. These receptor sequences come from a female donor in good health, enrolled as a control in a pregnancy study.

V is TRBV4-1 and J is TRBJ2-1; 8 bases map to TRBD2. The trim removed 3 bases at V and 10 bases at J, leaving 23 bases unmatched. The CDR3 has 19 residues. The V gene's germline CDR1 is MGHRA and CDR2 YSYEKL. CDR3: CASSQEPGTSVVLFNEQFF. CDR3 coding DNA: TGCGCCAGCAGCCAGGAACCCGGGACTAGTGTCGTTCTCTTCAACGAGCAGTTCTTC.

The V gene is TRBV7-9, the J gene TRBJ2-2; D is ambiguous. The CDR3 loop spans 14 amino acids. CDR1 and CDR2 from the germline V gene are SEHNR and FQNEAQ (reference sequence). V lost 4 bases, J lost 4 bases, and 10 bases lay in between. This chain's CDR3 is CASSSTPFTGELFF. The CDR3, as DNA: TGTGCCAGCAGCTCGACACCATTCACCGGGGAGCTGTTTTTT.

This chain joins TRBV7-9 and TRBJ2-5; D uncertain. V was shortened by 1 base and J by 4 bases, with 7 bases between the two germline ends. CDR1 SEHNR and CDR2 FQNEAQ come from the germline V gene (reference sequence). The CDR3 is 13 residues long. In DNA, the CDR3 is TGTGCCAGCAGCTTAGTCTTATTAGAGACCCAGTACTTC. This encodes CASSLVLLETQYF.

The chain combines TRBV7-2 with TRBJ2-5; D unclear. CDR1 SGHTA and CDR2 FQGNSA come from the germline V gene. This CDR3 has 12 residues. Between the trimmed V and J ends, which lost 3 bases and 5 bases, there was a span of 7 bases. The CDR3 region is CASSFSRETQYF. The CDR3 DNA reads as TGTGCCAGCAGCTTTTCGAGGGAGACCCAGTACTTC.

V gene TRBV7-9 combines with J gene TRBJ2-5; a weak D match, TRBD2 (6 bases). The CDR3 loop spans 13 amino acids. The ends were cut back, 3 bases at V and 4 bases at J, with 9 bases in the middle. Germline assignment: CDR1 SEHNR and CDR2 FQNEAQ (reference sequence). The CDR3: CASSFSGGETQYF. For the CDR3, the DNA is TGTGCCAGCAGCTTCTCCGGGGGAGAGACCCAGTACTTC.

The V and J genes are TRBV28 and TRBJ1-5; weak D call: TRBD1 (5 bases). Trimming left V 7 bases short and J 0 bases short, with 10 bases between. Germline V gene data show CDR1 as MDHEN and CDR2 as SYDVKM. The CDR3 sequence is 14 residues long. The CDR3 here is CASKTGYSNQPQHF. The CDR3 DNA is TGTGCCAGCAAAACAGGATATAGCAATCAGCCCCAGCATTTT.

The chain couples TRBV9 to TRBJ2-3, with D perhaps matching TRBD1 (5 bases). Trimming removed 2 bases at V and 0 bases at J, with 10 bases between. Germline V CDR1 and CDR2: SGDLS, YYNGEE. There are 15 residues in the CDR3. The CDR3 loop reads CASSVDRTSTDTQYF. The CDR3, as DNA: TGTGCCAGCAGCGTCGACAGAACTAGCACAGATACGCAGTATTTT. The full variable domain, completed using reference TRBV9 and TRBJ2-3, is DSGVTQTPKHLITATGQRVTLRCSPRSGDLSVYWYQQSLDQGLQFLIQYYNGEERAKGNILERFSAQQFPDLHSELNLSSLELGDSALYFCASSVDRTSTDTQYFGPGTRLTVL.

The V gene is TRBV19, the J gene TRBJ1-1; D might be TRBD1 (5 bases). V dropped 7 bases and J dropped 1 base, with 10 bases sitting between them. CDR3 length equals 13 residues. Germline CDR1 and CDR2: LNHDA and SQIVND (reference sequence). The CDR3 DNA sequence: TGTGCCAGTAACCCCGGGGGGAACACTGAAGCTTTCTTT. This translates into CASNPGGNTEAFF.

The chain carries TRBV6-5 and TRBJ2-1, with 8 bases fitting TRBD2. There are 14 residues in the CDR3. J gave up 0 bases and V 5 bases, and 0 bases lay outside the gene matches. In germline, CDR1 is MNHEY, CDR2 SVGAGI. CDR3 sequence: CASSSGSSYNEQFF. CDR3 bases: TGTGCCAGCAGTAGCGGGAGCTCCTACAATGAGCAGTTCTTC.

The chain carries TRBV2 and TRBJ2-7; 7 nucleotides agree with TRBD2. The CDR3 spans 14 residues. J lost 0 bases, V lost 2 bases, and 1 base had no gene match. Germline CDR1 SNHLY, CDR2 FYNNEI. As DNA, the CDR3 is TGTGCCAGCAGTGAACCTAGCGGCTCCTACGAGCAGTACTTC. Its translation: CASSEPSGSYEQYF.

The chain carries TRBV4-3 and TRBJ2-3; 8 bases map to TRBD2. The ends lost 0 bases at V and 7 bases at J; junction bases unmatched: 9. From germline, CDR1 is LGHNA and CDR2 YSLEER. CDR3 length equals 16 residues. CDR3 sequence (DNA): TGCGCCAGCAGCCAAGACTGGGATAGCGGGGCCCATACGCAGTATTTT. Protein sequence: CASSQDWDSGAHTQYF.

The J gene is TRBJ2-7, the V gene TRBV7-2; 10 nucleotides match TRBD2. The germline V gene encodes CDR1 SGHTA and CDR2 FQGNSA. J gave up 0 bases and V 0 bases, and 5 bases lay outside the gene matches. The CDR3 sequence is 17 residues long. CDR3 nucleotides: TGTGCCAGCAGCTTAGCGAAGGGACTAGCGAACTCCTACGAGCAGTACTTC. Translation: CASSLAKGLANSYEQYF.

The rearrangement joins TRBV10-3 to TRBJ2-2; 9 bases map to TRBD1. The CDR3 loop spans 18 amino acids. Germline V gene lookup returns CDR1 ENHRY and CDR2 SYGVKD. Trimming cost V 6 bases and J 0 bases; bases outside gene matches: 11. The CDR3 spells CAIRQQGAHDPNTGELFF. The DNA of the CDR3 is TGTGCCATCAGGCAACAGGGGGCCCATGACCCGAACACCGGGGAGCTGTTTTTT.

The chain is built from TRBV21-1 and TRBJ1-4; TRBD1, as called in the table, went unchecked against the DNA. TRBV21-1 is labeled a pseudogene. The CDR3 spans 17 residues. The CDR3 is CASSNSQKCSTNEKLFF. The DNA for the CDR3 is TGTGCCAGCAGCAATTCACAGAAATGTTCAACTAATGAAAAACTGTTTTTT.

V is TRBV6-5 and J is TRBJ1-5, with D unresolved. Germline CDR1 MNHEY, CDR2 SVGAGI. CDR3 length: 14 residues. V shed 6 bases and J shed 5 bases, with 14 bases lying between them. CDR3 sequence reads: CASSRGEDHQPQHF. CDR3 in DNA: TGTGCCAGCAGCCGCGGGGAGGACCATCAGCCCCAGCATTTT.